This T cell receptor (beta chain) was recovered during a study of human T cells and chemical hapten exposure. Per the germline V gene, CDR1 is LGHNA and CDR2 is YSLEER. The CDR3 has 14 amino acids. Trimming stripped 1 base from V and 4 bases from J, with 8 bases between. Time point given: patch test 1, 2 weeks after DPC sensitization. Treatment: therapeutic diphenylcyclopropenone sensitization with weekly scalp DPC. Patients had alopecia, were aged 18 to 70, and were not pregnant. MiXCR was run by TCRdb on the RACE reads, yielding one entry per CDR3 protein. The data hold around 110,000 distinct CDR3 sequences, with 9.5% to 13% observed a single time.

The source is a woman aged 45 to 65 with alopecia areata. Some clones in this sample may be carry-over from other donors' samples. This sequence joins TRBV4-3 and TRBJ2-1; D is unresolved. The sequencing here drew on whole blood, taken in connection with sensitization to the hapten diphenylcyclopropenone (DPC). The CDR3 reads CASSQGIPYNEQFF. The CDR3, as DNA: TGCGCCAGCAGCCAAGGGATCCCTTACAATGAGCAGTTCTTC.